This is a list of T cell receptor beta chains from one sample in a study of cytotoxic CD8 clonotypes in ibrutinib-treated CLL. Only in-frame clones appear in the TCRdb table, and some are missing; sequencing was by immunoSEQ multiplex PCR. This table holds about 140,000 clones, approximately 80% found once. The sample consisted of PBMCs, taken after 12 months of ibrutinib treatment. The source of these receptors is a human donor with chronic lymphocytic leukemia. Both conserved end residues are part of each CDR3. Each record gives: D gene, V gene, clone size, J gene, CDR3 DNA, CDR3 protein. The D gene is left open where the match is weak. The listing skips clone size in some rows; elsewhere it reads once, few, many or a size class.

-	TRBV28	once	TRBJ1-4	TGTGCCAGCAGTTTTGGGGGGACTAATGAAAAACTGTTTTTT	CASSFGGTNEKLFF
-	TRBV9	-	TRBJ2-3	TGTGCCAGCAGCCGGGACCAAGAGGTCGATACGCAGTATTTT	CASSRDQEVDTQYF
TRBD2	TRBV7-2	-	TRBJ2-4	TGTGCCAGCAGCTTAAGGAGGGCTAGCGGGAGGAGTGACATTCAGTACTTC	CASSLRRASGRSDIQYF
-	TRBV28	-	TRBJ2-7	TGTGCCAGCAGTTTCTCAGGGTCCTGGGAGCAGTACTTC	CASSFSGSWEQYF
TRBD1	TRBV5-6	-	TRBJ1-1	TGTGCCAGCAGCTGGACAGGGGGCGGCACTGAAGCTTTCTTT	CASSWTGGGTEAFF
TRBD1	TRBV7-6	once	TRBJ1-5	TGTGCCAGCAGCACAACCGGGACAGGGACTCAGCCCCAGCATTTT	CASSTTGTGTQPQHF
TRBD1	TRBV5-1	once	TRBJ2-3	TGCGCCAGCAGCCCGGACAGGGCGGGCACAGATACGCAGTATTTT	CASSPDRAGTDTQYF
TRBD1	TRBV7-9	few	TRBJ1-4	TGTGCCAGCAGCCCTATGACAGGGGGTAATGAAAAACTGTTTTTT	CASSPMTGGNEKLFF
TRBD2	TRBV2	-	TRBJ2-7	TGTGCCAGCGCACTAGCGGGAGGGCCCCCCGAGCAGTACTTC	CASALAGGPPEQYF
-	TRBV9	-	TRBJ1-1	TGTGCCAGCAGTAAGATAGGGAACACTGAAGCTTTCTTT	CASSKIGNTEAFF
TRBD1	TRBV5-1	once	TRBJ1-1	TGCGCCAGCAGGCCCGGGACAGGGGTCACTGAAGCTTTCTTT	CASRPGTGVTEAFF
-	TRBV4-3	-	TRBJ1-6	TGCGCCAGCAGCCAAGGTCCAGCTCCGTTGGATTCACCCCTCCACTTT	CASSQGPAPLDSPLHF
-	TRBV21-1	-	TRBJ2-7	TGTGCCAGCAGCAGTAGCGGGAGGTCGTGTAATTACGAGCAGTACTTC	CASSSSGRSCNYEQYF
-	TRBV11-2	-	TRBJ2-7	TGTGCCAGCTCCCGTGCTGGGGACTCCTACGAGCAGTACTTC	CASSRAGDSYEQYF
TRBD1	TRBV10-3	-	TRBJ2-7	TGTGCCATCACCCCGGGACAGGGCCCCTACGAGCAGTACTTC	CAITPGQGPYEQYF
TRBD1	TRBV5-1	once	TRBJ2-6	TGCGCCAGCAGCTGGGGGACAGGAGAAGCTGGGGCCAACGTCCTGACTTTC	CASSWGTGEAGANVLTF
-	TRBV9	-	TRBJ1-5	TGTGCCAGCAGCCGAGGGGGAGACCAGCCCCAGCATTTT	CASSRGGDQPQHF
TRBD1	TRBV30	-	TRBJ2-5	TGTGCCTGGATTTTAGCAGGGGGAGAGACCCAGTACTTC	CAWILAGGETQYF
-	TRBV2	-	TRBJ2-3	TGTGCCAGCAGTGACAGGGGCACTCCAGATACGCAGTATTTT	CASSDRGTPDTQYF
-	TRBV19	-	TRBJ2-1	TGTGCCAGTAGTATCCAACCCAGCGGCGGCAATGAGCAGTTCTTC	CASSIQPSGGNEQFF
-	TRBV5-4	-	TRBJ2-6	TGTGCCAGCAGCCCCCTTACTGGGGCCAACGTCCTGACTTTC	CASSPLTGANVLTF
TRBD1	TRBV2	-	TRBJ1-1	TGTGCCGCCCGGGGACAGCTAAACACTGAAGCTTTCTTT	CAARGQLNTEAFF
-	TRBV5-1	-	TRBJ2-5	TGCGCCAGCAGCTCTGGACGGATGCTAGAGACCCAGTACTTC	CASSSGRMLETQYF
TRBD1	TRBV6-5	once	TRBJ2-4	TGTGCCAGCAGTCGAGACAGGGGGTACACCATTCAGTACTTC	CASSRDRGYTIQYF
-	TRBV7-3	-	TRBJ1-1	TGTGCCAGCAGCGCCCACATTTCCACTGAAGCTTTCTTT	CASSAHISTEAFF
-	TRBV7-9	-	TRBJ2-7	TGTGCCAGCAGCTTAGGCCGGGGCTACGAGCAGTACTTC	CASSLGRGYEQYF
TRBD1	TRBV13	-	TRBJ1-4	TGTGCCAGCAGCCGACCGACAGGGGAAAATGAAAAACTGTTTTTT	CASSRPTGENEKLFF
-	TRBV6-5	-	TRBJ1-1	TGTGCCAGCAGCTCCATTTGGGGCACTGAAGCTTTCTTT	CASSSIWGTEAFF
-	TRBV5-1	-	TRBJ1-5	TGCGCCAGCAGCTTGTCCGTAGATCAGCCCCAGCATTTT	CASSLSVDQPQHF
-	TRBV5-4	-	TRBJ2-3	TGTGCCAGCAGCTTGACGGTACAGACGTCAGATACGCAGTATTTT	CASSLTVQTSDTQYF
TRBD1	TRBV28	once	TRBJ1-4	TGTGCCACCGTGGGACAGGACGCAACTAATGAAAAACTGTTTTTT	CATVGQDATNEKLFF
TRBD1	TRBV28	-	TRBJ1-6	TGTGCCAGCAGACGCTCTAGGACAGGGAATTCACCCCTCCACTTT	CASRRSRTGNSPLHF
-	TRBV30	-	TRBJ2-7	TGTGCCTGGAGCGAGGACAGTGCAACCTACGAGCAGTACTTC	CAWSEDSATYEQYF
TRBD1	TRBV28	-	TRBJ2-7	TGTGCCAGCAGCCCCTGGGACAGCCGATCCTACGAGCAGTACTTC	CASSPWDSRSYEQYF
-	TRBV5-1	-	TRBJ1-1	TGCGCCAGCAGCTTTCTCGAGAACACTGAAGCTTTCTTT	CASSFLENTEAFF
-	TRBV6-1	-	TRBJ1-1	TGTGCCAGCAGTGAACTCAGGGATGGGTACGCTGAAGCTTTCTTT	CASSELRDGYAEAFF
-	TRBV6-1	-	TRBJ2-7	TGTGCCAGCAGGCCCCGGGGCAGCTTCGACGAGCAGTACTTC	CASRPRGSFDEQYF
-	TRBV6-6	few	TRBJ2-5	TGTGCCAGCAGTTACTCGAATGGGGGCGGTCGAGAGACCCAGTACTTC	CASSYSNGGGRETQYF
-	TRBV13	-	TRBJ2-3	TGTGCCAGCAGCGGCCTGGGAGGAGCAGATACGCAGTATTTT	CASSGLGGADTQYF
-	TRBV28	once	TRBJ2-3	TGTGCCAGCAGTTTGGGGACGGGACCTTACACAGATACGCAGTATTTT	CASSLGTGPYTDTQYF
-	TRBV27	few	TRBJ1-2	TGTGCCAGCAGCCCCCCCGCCGGGAACCTCAATGGCTACACCTTC	CASSPPAGNLNGYTF
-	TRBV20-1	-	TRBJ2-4	TGCAGTGCTAGCAGCCAAAACATTCAGTACTTC	CSASSQNIQYF
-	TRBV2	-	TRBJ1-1	TGTGCCAGCAGCGCGCAGGGGTATGCTTTCTTT	CASSAQGYAFF
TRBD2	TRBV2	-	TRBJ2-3	TGTGCCAGCAGTGGGGGGAGCGGGAGGGCCTCGAATACGCAGTATTTT	CASSGGSGRASNTQYF
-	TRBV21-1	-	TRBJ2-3	TGTGACGGTTCTGTCGGACTTGAGTCTAACACAGATACGCAGTATTTT	CDGSVGLESNTDTQYF
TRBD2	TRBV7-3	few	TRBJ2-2	TGTGCCAGCAGCTTAACGATTGCGGGAGGAATCACCGGGGAGCTGTTTTTT	CASSLTIAGGITGELFF
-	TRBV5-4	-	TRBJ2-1	TGTGCCAGCAGCGATAGAGCCGGACGTAATGAGCAGTTCTTC	CASSDRAGRNEQFF
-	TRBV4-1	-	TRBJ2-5	TGCGCCAGCAGCCAAGTCAATAATGGGGAGACCCAGTACTTC	CASSQVNNGETQYF
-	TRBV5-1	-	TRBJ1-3	TGCGCCAGCAGCTTCGGAGGGATACCTGGAAACACCATATATTTT	CASSFGGIPGNTIYF
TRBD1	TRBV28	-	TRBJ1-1	TGTGCCAGCAGTTTATCAGGGGGCGGCACTGAAGCTTTCTTT	CASSLSGGGTEAFF
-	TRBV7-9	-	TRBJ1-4	TGTGCCAGCAGCTGGGGCCAGCAGCTTAATGAAAAACTGTTTTTT	CASSWGQQLNEKLFF
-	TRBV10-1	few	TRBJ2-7	TGCGCCAGCAGTGATTGGGGGCCCAACCCCTACGAGCAGTACTTC	CASSDWGPNPYEQYF
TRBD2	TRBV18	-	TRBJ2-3	TGTGCCAGCTCACCACCTGGGCTAGCGGGAGGCCGTGGCACAGATACGCAGTATTTT	CASSPPGLAGGRGTDTQYF